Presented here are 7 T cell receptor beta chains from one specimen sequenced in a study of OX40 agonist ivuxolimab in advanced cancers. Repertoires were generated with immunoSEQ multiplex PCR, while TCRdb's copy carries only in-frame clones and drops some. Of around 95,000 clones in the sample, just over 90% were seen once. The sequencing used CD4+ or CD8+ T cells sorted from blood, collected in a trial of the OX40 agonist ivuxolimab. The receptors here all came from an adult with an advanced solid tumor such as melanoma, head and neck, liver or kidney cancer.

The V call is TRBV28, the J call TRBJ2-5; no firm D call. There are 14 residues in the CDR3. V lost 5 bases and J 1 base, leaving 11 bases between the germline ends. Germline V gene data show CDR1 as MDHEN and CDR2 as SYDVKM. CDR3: CASSPMGSQETQYF. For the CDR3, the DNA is TGTGCCAGCAGTCCAATGGGCTCCCAAGAGACCCAGTACTTC.

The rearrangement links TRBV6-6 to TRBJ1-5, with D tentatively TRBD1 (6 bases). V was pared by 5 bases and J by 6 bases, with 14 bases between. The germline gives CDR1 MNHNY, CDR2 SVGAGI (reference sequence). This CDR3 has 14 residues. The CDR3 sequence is CASSGRGFSQPQHF. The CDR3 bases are TGTGCCAGCAGTGGCAGGGGTTTCAGTCAGCCCCAGCATTTT.

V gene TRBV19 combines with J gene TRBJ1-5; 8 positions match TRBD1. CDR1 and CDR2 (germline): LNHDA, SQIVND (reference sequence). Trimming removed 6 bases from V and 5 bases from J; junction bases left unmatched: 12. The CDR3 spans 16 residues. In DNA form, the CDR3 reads TGTGCCAGTAGGGGATGGGGACAGGTACAAGATCAGCCCCAGCATTTT. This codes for CASRGWGQVQDQPQHF. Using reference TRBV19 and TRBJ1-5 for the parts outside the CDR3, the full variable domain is DGGITQSPKYLFRKEGQNVTLSCEQNLNHDAMYWYRQDPGQGLRLIYYSQIVNDFQKGDIAEGYSVSREKKESFPLTVTSAQKNPTAFYLCASRGWGQVQDQPQHFGDGTRLSIL.

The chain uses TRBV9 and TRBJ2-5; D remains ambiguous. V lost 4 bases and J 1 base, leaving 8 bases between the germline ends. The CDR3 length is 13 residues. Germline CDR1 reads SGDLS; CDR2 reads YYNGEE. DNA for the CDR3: TGTGCCAGCAGCTCATCGCCCCAAGAGACCCAGTACTTC. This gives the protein CASSSSPQETQYF.

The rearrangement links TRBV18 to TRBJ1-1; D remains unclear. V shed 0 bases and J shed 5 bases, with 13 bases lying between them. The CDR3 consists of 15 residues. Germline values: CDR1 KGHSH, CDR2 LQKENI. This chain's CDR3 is CASSPPERSSTEAFF. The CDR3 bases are TGTGCCAGCTCACCACCTGAGAGGTCGTCGACTGAAGCTTTCTTT.

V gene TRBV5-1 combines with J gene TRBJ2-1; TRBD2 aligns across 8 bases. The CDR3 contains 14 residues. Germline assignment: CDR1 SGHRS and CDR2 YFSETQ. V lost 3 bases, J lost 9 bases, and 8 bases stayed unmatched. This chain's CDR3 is CASSWTGTSGEQFF. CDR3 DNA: TGCGCCAGCAGCTGGACCGGGACTAGTGGTGAGCAGTTCTTC.

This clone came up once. CDR3 sequence: CASSLGQGQGYTF. CDR3 nucleotides: TGTGCCAGCAGCTTAGGACAGGGGCAGGGCTACACCTTC. The chain is built from TRBV7-8 and TRBJ1-2; 8 nucleotides agree with TRBD1. The trim removed 1 base at V and 8 bases at J, leaving 3 bases unmatched. CDR1 SGHVS and CDR2 FQNEAQ come from the germline V gene. CDR3 length: 13 residues. The whole variable domain, remainder taken from reference TRBV7-8 and TRBJ1-2, is GAGVSQSPRYKVAKRGQDVALRCDPISGHVSLFWYQQALGQGPEFLTYFQNEAQLDKSGLPSDRFFAERPEGSVSTLKIQRTQQEDSAVYLCASSLGQGQGYTFGSGTRLTVV.